This T cell receptor beta chain derives from a study of T cell changes during pregnancy in multiple sclerosis. After removal of 3 bases from V and 8 bases from J, the junction contained 14 bases not matched to a gene. Germline V gene lookup returns CDR1 MGHRA and CDR2 YSYEKL. This CDR3 has 16 residues. Assay: immunoSEQ multiplex PCR; the TCRdb copy retains only in-frame clones and omits some. The table lists about 80,000 clones, about 91% of them singletons. The chain joins TRBV4-1 to TRBJ1-2; 8 bases match TRBD1. The sequence was collected from a female donor with multiple sclerosis, enrolled in a pregnancy study. The sample was peripheral blood, taken before pregnancy. CDR3 region: CASSQVPGQGRSGYTF. The CDR3 DNA reads as TGCGCCAGCAGCCAGGTTCCTGGACAGGGACGTTCCGGCTACACCTTC.